One and the same sample provided the 15 T cell receptor beta chains below, sequenced in a study of blood T cell repertoires in COVID-19. TCRdb keeps only in-frame clones here, not all; method: immunoSEQ multiplex PCR. The sample consists of 120,000 or so clones, around 85% of them appearing once. Sequencing used peripheral blood. The receptors were sampled from a woman in her 50s with acute or convalescent COVID-19.

The J gene is TRBJ2-2, the V gene TRBV30, with a possible D match to TRBD1 (7 bases). The CDR3 runs to 15 residues. Germline CDR1 and CDR2: GTSNPN and SVGIG (reference sequence). Trimming removed 4 bases from V and 7 bases from J, with 19 bases in between. CDR3 nucleotide sequence: TGTGCCTGGATGGGAGGACAGGCGGCCTACGGGGAGCTGTTTTTT. This gives the protein CAWMGGQAAYGELFF.

The chain carries TRBV18 and TRBJ1-2, with TRBD1 identical over 8 bases. From germline, CDR1 is KGHSH and CDR2 LQKENI. This CDR3 region has 14 residues. V lost 4 bases to trimming and J lost 1 base; unmatched junction nucleotides: 2. For the CDR3, the DNA is TGTGCCAGCTCACAGACAGGGGATAACTATGGCTACACCTTC. It translates to CASSQTGDNYGYTF.

The chain is built from TRBV19 and TRBJ1-6; D is possibly TRBD1 (5 bases). The germline V gene has CDR1 LNHDA and CDR2 SQIVND (reference sequence). Trimming took 4 bases from V and 3 from J, leaving 16 bases between them. The CDR3 loop spans 17 amino acids. The CDR3 nucleotides are TGTGCCAGTAGTAAGCGCCCGGGGGGGGGCTATAATTCACCCCTCCACTTT. Amino acids: CASSKRPGGGYNSPLHF. Together with reference TRBV19 and TRBJ1-6, the CDR3 gives the full variable domain: DGGITQSPKYLFRKEGQNVTLSCEQNLNHDAMYWYRQDPGQGLRLIYYSQIVNDFQKGDIAEGYSVSREKKESFPLTVTSAQKNPTAFYLCASSKRPGGGYNSPLHFGNGTRLTVT.

The chain employs TRBV11-2 and TRBJ1-1; D gene ambiguous. Trimming stripped 5 bases from V and 1 base from J, with 5 bases between. Germline loops: CDR1 SGHAT, CDR2 FQNNGV. The CDR3 length is 12 residues. The CDR3 coding sequence is TGTGCCAGCAGCCAGGAGAACACTGAAGCTTTCTTT. This encodes CASSQENTEAFF. Together with reference TRBV11-2 and TRBJ1-1, the CDR3 gives the full variable domain: EAGVAQSPRYKIIEKRQSVAFWCNPISGHATLYWYQQILGQGPKLLIQFQNNGVVDDSQLPKDRFSAERLKGVDSTLKIQPAKLEDSAVYLCASSQENTEAFFGQGTRLTVV.

The sample holds one count of this clone. This rearrangement joins TRBV30 to TRBJ2-1; D not certain. The CDR3 length is 11 residues. V lost 4 bases and J 3 bases, leaving 4 bases between the germline ends. Germline V gene data show CDR1 as GTSNPN and CDR2 as SVGIG (reference sequence). CDR3 in DNA: TGTGCCTGGACAGGCTACAATGAGCAGTTCTTC. Its protein is CAWTGYNEQFF. Filled out from reference TRBV30 and TRBJ2-1, the complete variable domain reads SQTIHQWPATLVQPVGSPLSLECTVEGTSNPNLYWYRQAAGRGLQLLFYSVGIGQISSEVPQNLSASRPQDRQFILSSKKLLLSDSGFYLCAWTGYNEQFFGPGTRLTVL.

The V gene is TRBV4-1, the J gene TRBJ2-2, with TRBD2 identical over 9 bases. Germline V gives CDR1 MGHRA, CDR2 YSYEKL. The CDR3 runs to 17 residues. V shed 0 bases and J 4 bases; nucleotides not matched to a gene: 6. This CDR3 is CASSQERGGRSTGELFF. The CDR3 nucleotides are TGCGCCAGCAGCCAAGAGCGGGGGGGCCGGAGCACCGGGGAGCTGTTTTTT.

This clone was observed once. The rearrangement joins TRBV5-1 to TRBJ1-1; no clear D gene. The CDR3 extends over 14 amino acids. The V end was cut by 0 bases, the J end by 0 bases, with 6 bases between. Per germline, CDR1 SGHRS and CDR2 YFSETQ. CDR3 in amino acids: CASSLAFLNTEAFF. The CDR3 nucleotides are TGCGCCAGCAGCTTGGCCTTTTTGAACACTGAAGCTTTCTTT.

The chain couples TRBV11-2 to TRBJ1-1, with TRBD1 as a possible D gene (6 bases). The length of the CDR3 is 14 residues. The V gene lost 1 base and the J gene lost 5 bases, with 11 bases spanning the gap. Germline CDR1 reads SGHAT; CDR2 reads FQNNGV. CDR3 loop: CASSLGTAVTEAFF. CDR3 nucleotides: TGTGCCAGCAGCTTAGGGACAGCGGTAACTGAAGCTTTCTTT. Together with reference TRBV11-2 and TRBJ1-1, the CDR3 gives the full variable domain: EAGVAQSPRYKIIEKRQSVAFWCNPISGHATLYWYQQILGQGPKLLIQFQNNGVVDDSQLPKDRFSAERLKGVDSTLKIQPAKLEDSAVYLCASSLGTAVTEAFFGQGTRLTVV.

The chain is built from TRBV19 and TRBJ1-1; 8 bases agree with TRBD1. This CDR3 is built from 17 residues. Germline V gene sequence: CDR1 LNHDA, CDR2 SQIVND (reference sequence). V lost 3 bases, J lost 0 bases, and 9 bases stayed unmatched. CDR3 sequence (DNA): TGTGCCAGTAGTATTCAGATCCCGGGACAGGTGAACACTGAAGCTTTCTTT. It specifies CASSIQIPGQVNTEAFF.

The V and J genes are TRBV19 and TRBJ1-5; no reliable D call. Germline V gene data show CDR1 as LNHDA and CDR2 as SQIVND (reference sequence). The CDR3 has 15 amino acids. The V gene lost 1 base and the J gene lost 5 bases, with 12 bases spanning the gap. CDR3 region: CASSIARRGDQPQHF. CDR3 DNA: TGTGCCAGTAGTATAGCCAGACGGGGAGATCAGCCCCAGCATTTT.

This clone has more than one count but fewer than ten. The J gene is TRBJ1-4, the V gene TRBV5-6; no definite D call. The CDR3 length is 15 residues. Germline V gene data show CDR1 as SGHDT and CDR2 as YYEEEE. The V and J ends lost 0 bases and 4 bases respectively, with 10 bases between them. The CDR3 protein is CASSLAPRGNEKLFF. The DNA for the CDR3 is TGTGCCAGCAGCTTGGCGCCACGGGGTAATGAAAAACTGTTTTTT.

The chain carries TRBV14 and TRBJ2-3; no reliable D call. The CDR3 is made up of 15 amino acids. V gave up 0 bases and J gave up 0 bases, with 7 bases separating them. Germline V gene sequence: CDR1 SGHDN, CDR2 FVKESK. The CDR3 region is CASSQEFLSTDTQYF. CDR3 nucleotide sequence: TGTGCCAGCAGCCAAGAATTCCTTAGCACAGATACGCAGTATTTT.

This chain links TRBV5-6 with TRBJ1-2; D perhaps matches TRBD1 (6 bases). The CDR3 has 14 amino acids. Germline assignment: CDR1 SGHDT and CDR2 YYEEEE. Deletions cut 0 bases from V and 10 bases from J, with 16 bases between. CDR3 bases: TGTGCCAGCAGCTTGGGGAGGACAGCCTTTGACTACACCTTC. This codes for CASSLGRTAFDYTF.

The V call is TRBV30, the J call TRBJ1-1; 9 nucleotides line up with TRBD1. V gave up 4 bases and J gave up 3 bases; unmatched junction bases: 9. The CDR3 is 15 residues long. CDR1 is GTSNPN and CDR2 is SVGIG in the germline V gene (reference sequence). The CDR3 reads CAWNKQGAQDTEAFF. CDR3 nucleotides: TGTGCCTGGAACAAACAGGGGGCGCAGGACACTGAAGCTTTCTTT.

The rearrangement links TRBV5-1 to TRBJ1-1, with D perhaps matching TRBD1 (6 bases). The CDR3 extends over 12 amino acids. Germline-derived CDR1 and CDR2 are SGHRS and YFSETQ. Between the trimmed V and J ends, which lost 5 bases and 3 bases, there was a span of 8 bases. CDR3 loop: CASREGDTEAFF. The DNA of the CDR3 is TGCGCCAGCAGAGAGGGGGACACTGAAGCTTTCTTT.